This TCR beta chain came from a study of shared clonotypes between healthy human individuals (dated by TCRdb to the early 2020s). Concerning the study at large: The cohort comprised a couple of women and a few men aged 18 to 49 years. Per donor, leukapheresis produced somewhere between about 0.9 and 9.5 billion PBMCs. To estimate repertoire size and how much clonotype sharing occurs between individuals, the study deeply sequenced the blood TCR repertoires of roughly 5 healthy adults. Different laboratories and diverse techniques were used to prepare libraries and sequence TCR repertoires, to increase sequencing depth and limit assay-specific biases. For each donor, three plates each were used for CD4 naive and CD4 memory, two plates were used for CD8 naive, and one plate was used for CD8 memory. What the research found in general, with its limitations: Pairwise subsampling led to the expectation that sequencing depth would affect the degree of clonotype sharing among donors. Only blood was sampled, and tissue TCR repertoires likely differ from those in blood. Incomplete sequencing was indicated by rarefaction of sorted-subset datasets, despite the large sequencing depth. Clonotypes shared by all four sorted-subset donors showed higher generation probabilities than non-shared clonotypes. When several donors were compared, the shared fraction of clonotypes was around 5% for naive CD4, 3.5% to 4% for naive CD8, 2% to 2.5% for memory CD4, and 0.3% to 0.5% for memory CD8. The small number of donors limited the genetic and exposure-history diversity represented. Larger estimated clonotype richness was generally found for naive subsets than for memory subsets.

Using the deep immunoSEQ assay, multiplex PCR amplified TCR CDR3 regions from genomic DNA. Genomic DNA extracted from each cell subset was distributed evenly over all wells of several immunoSEQ 96-well plates, and each plate served as one replicate. For sorted subsets, each replicate PCR was loaded with approximately 190 ng genomic DNA, equivalent to some 27,000 T cell genomes. Purified libraries were measured with a Qubit 3.0 fluorometer, size-checked on a Bioanalyzer 2100, and measured again with the KAPA Library Quantification kit. Every immunoSEQ 96-well plate was sequenced on a dedicated single-read 150-cycle Illumina NextSeq 550 flow cell. As for how the authors treated the data: Because the immunoSEQ output held only junctional sequences and lacked quality scores, the filtering could not match the filtering applied to full-length reads. Sequences were annotated with PyIR, a Python wrapper for IgBLAST v1.9, using IMGT germline references to assign V/J genes and CDR3. Reads were removed for weak V/J assignments (E-value above 1e-6), missing CDR3, stop codons, out-of-frame junctions, or ambiguous translated residues. V3J clonotypes were defined as sequences sharing an identical inferred V gene, J gene, and CDR3 amino acid sequence. Percentage overlap between repertoires was computed as shared unique clonotypes divided by the size of the smaller repertoire. Repertoire richness was assessed with RTK rarefaction, the Chao1 estimator, and Recon v2.1 estimates of unobserved clonotypes. OLGA was used to compute generation probabilities for all TCRbeta clonotypes that the gDNA method yielded from several donors. TCRdb provides this immuneACCESS table in a form limited to in-frame rearrangements. Some clones are lacking; in checked studies, under half of them reflect an unresolved V gene, and why the rest are absent is not known. That table furnishes V, J and clone size, whereas the DNA furnished D and trimming. The sample yields about 680,000 clones; approximately 90% were counted once. The top ten clonotypes cover approximately 24% of the sample.

CD8 naive samples consisted of CD45RO-negative cells that were positively selected for CCR7, yielding a CD45RA+CCR7+ population without TemRA cells. The donors were healthy, HIV-negative adults with no recently reported acute infections or vaccinations. Every donor was a Caucasian adult living in Nashville, Tennessee, USA. After blood collection by leukapheresis, PBMCs were isolated using Ficoll-Histopaque density gradient centrifugation and then cryopreserved in the vapor phase of liquid nitrogen. Analytical flow cytometry was used to check the purity and quantity of each magnetically sorted T cell population. Genomic DNA was isolated from every sorted fraction and measured by UV absorbance on a Nanodrop 2000c. Trimming leaves V shorter by 2 bases and J shorter by 4 bases, with the junction holding 9 bases beyond the gene matches. The CDR3 sequence holds 16 residues, the cysteine and phenylalanine included. The kept DNA is CDR3 alone, 48 bases in frame from the first base. Taken from the germline V gene (reference sequence), the CDR1 and CDR2 loops are MNHEY and SMNVEV.

A word on this clone: Its antigen remains undetermined. Base qualities were left out, and no much larger clone turns up one base away.

Sequencing was performed on naive CD8+ T cells sorted from blood. The meaning of the sample's cell subset or site label: CD45RA+CCR7+. This chain joins TRBV27 to TRBJ2-3, with TRBD2 identical over 7 junction bases. The receptor comes from a man aged 25-45 years in good health. The CDR3 sequence is CASSLGGRANSDTQYF. In nucleotide form, the sequence is TGTGCCAGCAGTTTAGGGGGGAGGGCCAATTCAGATACGCAGTATTTT.